This passage covers 11 T cell receptor beta chains from one sample sequenced in a study of shared clonotypes between healthy human individuals. The assay was immunoSEQ multiplex PCR, and TCRdb's table has in-frame clones only and misses some. The data contain 1.4 million or so clones, approximately 98.5% of them singletons. Sample: naive CD4+ T cells sorted from blood. This sample's subset: CD45RA+ positively selected. Receptor source: a man aged 25 to 40 in good health.

The genes are TRBV5-1 and TRBJ2-7; 9 bases are a match to TRBD1. With 4 bases clipped from V and 3 bases from J, the junction kept 5 bases outside the gene matches. The CDR3 is 14 amino acids. Germline assignment: CDR1 SGHRS and CDR2 YFSETQ. CDR3 residues: CASSRSGQGYEQYF. The DNA of the CDR3 is TGCGCCAGCAGCCGATCGGGACAGGGCTACGAGCAGTACTTC. The whole variable domain, filled in from reference TRBV5-1 and TRBJ2-7, reads KAGVTQTPRYLIKTRGQQVTLSCSPISGHRSVSWYQQTPGQGLQFLFEYFSETQRNKGNFPGRFSGRQFSNSRSEMNVSTLELGDSALYLCASSRSGQGYEQYFGPGTRLTVT.

This clone was detected once. The chain combines TRBV19 with TRBJ2-1; 7 bases fit TRBD2. The junction had 9 bases not matched to a gene; V was cut back by 4 bases and J by 12 bases. The CDR3 contains 13 residues. CDR1 is LNHDA, CDR2 SQIVND, per germline (reference sequence). The CDR3 bases are TGTGCCAGTAGTACTTTGAGGGAGGGCCGGCAGTTCTTC. Translation: CASSTLREGRQFF.

The chain uses TRBV4-2 and TRBJ1-2; 7 bases match TRBD1. After removal of 0 bases from V and 2 bases from J, the junction contained 6 bases not matched to a gene. The CDR3 has 16 amino acids. Germline values: CDR1 LGHNA, CDR2 YNFKEQ. The CDR3 sequence: CASSQDPGTANYGYTF. As DNA, the CDR3 is TGTGCCAGCAGCCAAGATCCCGGGACAGCCAACTATGGCTACACCTTC.

This clone appeared once. The chain combines TRBV29-1 with TRBJ2-1; possible D gene TRBD2, 6 bases. V lost 2 bases and J 4 bases, leaving 12 bases between the germline ends. In germline, CDR1 is SQVTM, CDR2 ANQGSEA. This CDR3 has 14 residues. The CDR3 region has the DNA TGCAGCGTTGAAAAGCGGGTTCAGTACAATGAGCAGTTCTTC. The encoded protein is CSVEKRVQYNEQFF.

Only one count was recorded for this clone. This chain joins TRBV7-8 and TRBJ2-7, with 7 bases matching TRBD2. Losses at the gene ends were 0 bases for V and 4 bases for J; bases not matched to a gene: 12. Germline CDR1 reads SGHVS; CDR2 reads FQNEAQ. The length of the CDR3 is 17 residues. The CDR3 reads CASSLAPGRERAYEQYF. The CDR3 DNA reads as TGTGCCAGCAGCTTAGCCCCGGGGCGGGAGAGGGCGTACGAGCAGTACTTC.

The chain couples TRBV6-9 to TRBJ2-5; 8 nucleotides line up with TRBD1. Trimming cost V 4 bases and J 4 bases; bases outside gene matches: 14. Per germline, CDR1 MNHGY and CDR2 SVAAGI. CDR3 length: 17 amino acids. Here the CDR3 reads CASSWRGRQGLPETQYF. In nucleotides, the CDR3 is TGTGCCAGCAGTTGGAGAGGAAGACAGGGGCTACCAGAGACCCAGTACTTC.

This clone was observed once. This rearrangement joins TRBV6-5 to TRBJ1-2; a possible D gene is TRBD1 (5 bases). This CDR3 region has 15 residues. CDR1 is MNHEY and CDR2 is SVGAGI in the germline V gene. V was cut by 6 bases and J by 0 bases, with 14 bases left in between. The chain's CDR3 is CASSTQGPPNYGYTF. The DNA for the CDR3 is TGTGCCAGCAGCACCCAGGGACCACCTAACTATGGCTACACCTTC.

The chain has TRBV7-9 and TRBJ1-4; D is undetermined. The CDR3 consists of 13 residues. V was cut by 4 bases and J by 14 bases, with 17 bases left in between. Germline CDR1 is SEHNR and CDR2 is FQNEAQ (reference sequence). The CDR3 sequence: CASSWGRGRPLFF. As DNA, the CDR3 is TGTGCCAGCAGCTGGGGTCGTGGTCGTCCCCTGTTTTTT.

The chain carries TRBV10-3 and TRBJ1-5; maybe TRBD1 (5 bases). V was shortened by 9 bases and J by 4 bases, with 10 bases between the two germline ends. The CDR3 spans 12 residues. Germline V gene lookup returns CDR1 ENHRY and CDR2 SYGVKD. The CDR3 spells CAIKDRNQPQHF. CDR3 DNA sequence: TGTGCCATAAAAGACAGAAATCAGCCCCAGCATTTT.

This chain's CDR3 is CASSNQYETQYF. CDR3 nucleotides: TGTGCCAGTAGTAACCAGTACGAGACCCAGTACTTC. This chain uses TRBV19 with TRBJ2-5; D gene unclear. Looked up from germline, CDR1 is LNHDA and CDR2 is SQIVND (reference sequence). This CDR3 spans 12 amino acids. V lost 4 bases to trimming and J lost 5 bases, with 8 bases between them. The complete variable domain, with remaining parts taken from reference TRBV19 and TRBJ2-5, reads DGGITQSPKYLFRKEGQNVTLSCEQNLNHDAMYWYRQDPGQGLRLIYYSQIVNDFQKGDIAEGYSVSREKKESFPLTVTSAQKNPTAFYLCASSNQYETQYFGPGTRLLVL.

The chain couples TRBV13 to TRBJ2-2; TRBD2 matches at 7 bases. After removal of 8 bases from V and 5 bases from J, the junction contained 5 bases not matched to a gene. Germline V gene data show CDR1 as PRHDT and CDR2 as FYEKMQ (reference sequence). The length of the CDR3 is 13 residues. The CDR3 loop is CASSWRGTGELFF. In DNA, the CDR3 is TGTGCCAGCTCGTGGCGGGGGACCGGGGAGCTGTTTTTT.